The 19 T cell receptor beta chains below were found in one sample sequenced in a study of cytomegalovirus exposure and HLA in healthy donors. In the PCR, 60 Vbeta and 13 Jbeta primers were used. Only in-frame clones appear in the TCRdb table, and some are missing; sequencing was by immunoSEQ multiplex PCR. In the table there are some 160,000 clones, over 70% of which are singletons. The specimen sequenced was PBMCs. The receptors were sampled from a woman between 45 and 60 years old in good health and CMV-seronegative.

The V and J genes are TRBV5-4 and TRBJ2-3, with 10 bases fitting TRBD1. The V gene's germline CDR1 is SGHNT and CDR2 YYREEE (reference sequence). Trimming cost V 2 bases and J 5 bases; bases outside gene matches: 5. CDR3 size: 15 residues. In nucleotides, the CDR3 is TGTGCCAGCAGCTTTAGGACAGGGGGAGGAGATACGCAGTATTTT. Its protein is CASSFRTGGGDTQYF.

The chain is built from TRBV5-1 and TRBJ2-7; 9 bases fit TRBD1. The CDR3 runs 15 residues. The germline V gene encodes CDR1 SGHRS and CDR2 YFSETQ. Trimming cost V 2 bases and J 5 bases; bases outside gene matches: 8. The CDR3 is CASSFLGQGDNEQYF. CDR3 sequence (DNA): TGCGCCAGCAGCTTTTTGGGACAGGGCGACAACGAGCAGTACTTC.

The chain is built from TRBV28 and TRBJ2-7, with 7 bases aligning to TRBD1. The CDR3 length is 15 residues. Losses at the gene ends were 7 bases for V and 6 bases for J; bases not matched to a gene: 15. Germline loops: CDR1 MDHEN, CDR2 SYDVKM. The CDR3 loop is CASNPPWTGPSEQYF. The CDR3 DNA sequence: TGTGCCAGCAACCCTCCATGGACAGGTCCCTCCGAGCAGTACTTC. Combining the CDR3 with reference TRBV28 and TRBJ2-7 gives the whole variable domain DVKVTQSSRYLVKRTGEKVFLECVQDMDHENMFWYRQDPGLGLRLIYFSYDVKMKEKGDIPEGYSVSREKKERFSLILESASTNQTSMYLCASNPPWTGPSEQYFGPGTRLTVT.

This CDR3 reads CASSQDWGGTGYEQYF. The CDR3, as DNA: TGCGCCAGCAGCCAAGATTGGGGGGGGACCGGCTACGAGCAGTACTTC. The chain has TRBV4-1 and TRBJ2-7; TRBD2 agrees at 7 bases. The CDR3 sequence is 16 residues long. The V gene's germline CDR1 is MGHRA and CDR2 YSYEKL. V trimming: 0 bases; J trimming: 3 bases; junction bases outside the gene matches: 8.

The J gene is TRBJ1-5, the V gene TRBV6-1, with no clear D. Germline V gene lookup returns CDR1 MNHNS and CDR2 SASEGT. Trimming left V 3 bases short and J 2 bases short, with 5 bases between. The CDR3 is 13 amino acids. In DNA form, the CDR3 reads TGTGCCAGCAGTGACTGGCGCAATCAGCCCCAGCATTTT. Its protein product is CASSDWRNQPQHF.

V gene TRBV7-8 combines with J gene TRBJ1-4; D not certain. With 2 bases removed from V and 3 bases from J, the gap between germline ends came to 10 bases. The CDR3 is made up of 15 amino acids. Germline assignment: CDR1 SGHVS and CDR2 FQNEAQ. The CDR3, as DNA: TGTGCCAGCAGCTTAATGGCAGCGGCTAATGAAAAACTGTTTTTT. Its protein is CASSLMAAANEKLFF.

The chain employs TRBV6-6 and TRBJ1-1; D unresolved. Germline V CDR1 and CDR2: MNHNY, SVGAGI (reference sequence). Trimming cost V 2 bases and J 1 base, with 11 bases left between them. The CDR3 sequence is 15 residues long. In DNA form, the CDR3 reads TGTGCCAGCAGTTACGGGCGCCGGGAGAACACTGAAGCTTTCTTT. Encoded protein: CASSYGRRENTEAFF.

This chain joins TRBV28 and TRBJ2-3; 8 bases agree with TRBD2. CDR1 and CDR2 (germline): MDHEN, SYDVKM. With 6 bases clipped from V and 5 bases from J, the junction kept 10 bases outside the gene matches. The CDR3 is made up of 15 amino acids. CDR3 nucleotides: TGTGCCAGCAGCCCGGCGGGCGGGGGGAGAGATACGCAGTATTTT. Translating gives CASSPAGGGRDTQYF.

The count of this clone is one. This rearrangement joins TRBV7-6 to TRBJ1-4; perhaps TRBD1 as D (5 bases). Trimming left V 3 bases short and J 3 bases short, with 11 bases between. The CDR3 sequence is 15 residues long. From germline, CDR1 is SGHVS and CDR2 FNYEAQ. CDR3 region: CASSFLGTPNEKLFF. The CDR3 DNA is TGTGCCAGCAGCTTTTTGGGGACTCCTAATGAAAAACTGTTTTTT. Variable domain in full (rest from reference TRBV7-6 and TRBJ1-4): GAGVSQSPRYKVTKRGQDVALRCDPISGHVSLYWYRQALGQGPEFLTYFNYEAQQDKSGLPNDRFSAERPEGSISTLTIQRTEQRDSAMYRCASSFLGTPNEKLFFGSGTQLSVL.

The chain uses TRBV10-3 and TRBJ2-5, with a possible D match to TRBD2 (5 bases). The closer fit of TRBJ2-7 to the DNA end suggests the J call may be wrong. The CDR3 has 18 amino acids. CDR1 is ENHRY and CDR2 is SYGVKD in the germline V gene. The CDR3 nucleotides are TGTGCCATCAGTGAGTCCTCGGGGTCTCCTCTACGTCACTACGAGCAGTACTTC. Translating it yields CAISESSGSPLRHYEQYF.

The V and J genes are TRBV7-6 and TRBJ2-7; TRBD1 matches 10 bases. CDR1 SGHVS and CDR2 FNYEAQ come from the germline V gene. The CDR3 covers 14 residues. Trimming cost V 1 base and J 10 bases; bases outside gene matches: 7. Here the CDR3 reads CASSLEVTGGPQYF. DNA of the CDR3: TGTGCCAGCAGCTTAGAGGTGACAGGGGGCCCCCAGTACTTC. Supplemented by reference TRBV7-6 and TRBJ2-7, the full variable domain reads GAGVSQSPRYKVTKRGQDVALRCDPISGHVSLYWYRQALGQGPEFLTYFNYEAQQDKSGLPNDRFSAERPEGSISTLTIQRTEQRDSAMYRCASSLEVTGGPQYFGPGTRLTVT.

The J gene is TRBJ2-7, the V gene TRBV2; TRBD2 is a possible D gene (5 bases). CDR3 size: 14 residues. Germline lookup yields CDR1 SNHLY and CDR2 FYNNEI. The V and J ends lost 6 bases and 6 bases respectively, with 18 bases between them. The CDR3 loop reads CASSGVGMFLEQYF. CDR3 sequence (DNA): TGTGCCAGCAGCGGGGTCGGAATGTTTCTCGAGCAGTACTTC.

This chain links TRBV7-2 with TRBJ2-5; a weak D match, TRBD1 (5 bases). Per the germline V gene, CDR1 is SGHTA and CDR2 is FQGNSA. V dropped 1 base and J dropped 1 base, with 10 bases sitting between them. CDR3 length equals 15 residues. Here the CDR3 reads CASSLGDRFQETQYF. CDR3 sequence (DNA): TGTGCCAGCAGCTTAGGAGACAGATTCCAAGAGACCCAGTACTTC.

The CDR3 nucleotides read TGCAGCGCGGCATCGGGACTGCACACAGATACGCAGTATTTT. Translation: CSAASGLHTDTQYF. V gene TRBV29-1 combines with J gene TRBJ2-3, with a tentative D call TRBD2 (6 bases). Germline V CDR1 and CDR2: SQVTM, ANQGSEA. The CDR3 contains 14 residues. V was trimmed by 7 bases and J by 2 bases, leaving 16 bases between them.

The table lists this clone with a few counts. The V gene is TRBV11-2, the J gene TRBJ1-5, with 8 bases fitting TRBD1. The germline V gene has CDR1 SGHAT and CDR2 FQNNGV. Losses at the gene ends were 7 bases for V and 2 bases for J; bases not matched to a gene: 4. The CDR3 spans 14 residues. The DNA for the CDR3 is TGTGCCAGCACCCCGACAGGGGGCAATCAGCCCCAGCATTTT. It encodes CASTPTGGNQPQHF.

The V and J genes are TRBV27 and TRBJ2-5; D not resolved. Germline CDR1 MNHEY, CDR2 SMNVEV (reference sequence). The CDR3 consists of 13 residues. Trimming stripped 3 bases from V and 3 bases from J, with 8 bases between. In DNA, the CDR3 is TGTGCCAGCAGTTTCGGTGCGGAAGAGACCCAGTACTTC. Its translation: CASSFGAEETQYF.

The genes are TRBV7-9 and TRBJ2-7, with TRBD2 identical over 9 bases. Germline lookup yields CDR1 SEHNR and CDR2 FQNEAQ (reference sequence). The CDR3 loop spans 17 amino acids. The ends lost 2 bases at V and 2 bases at J; junction bases unmatched: 10. CDR3 amino acids: CASSLRVLTSGAYEQYF. The CDR3 coding sequence is TGTGCCAGCAGCTTAAGAGTCCTGACTAGCGGAGCCTACGAGCAGTACTTC.

This clone has more than one count but fewer than ten. The rearrangement uses TRBV11-2 and TRBJ2-5, with D perhaps TRBD1 or TRBD2 (5 bases each). Germline CDR1 SGHAT, CDR2 FQNNGV. V lost 5 bases, J lost 5 bases, and 15 bases lay in between. This CDR3 region has 14 residues. The CDR3 here is CASSIGEHPETQYF. The DNA of the CDR3 is TGTGCCAGCAGCATAGGGGAGCATCCGGAGACCCAGTACTTC.

The V call is TRBV6-1, the J call TRBJ1-2, with a tentative D call TRBD1 (5 bases). The V and J ends lost 0 bases and 4 bases respectively, with 9 bases between them. CDR3 length: 14 amino acids. Germline CDR1 and CDR2: MNHNS and SASEGT. CDR3 protein: CASSEAGRAYGYTF. The CDR3 DNA sequence: TGTGCCAGCAGTGAAGCAGGCAGGGCCTATGGCTACACCTTC.